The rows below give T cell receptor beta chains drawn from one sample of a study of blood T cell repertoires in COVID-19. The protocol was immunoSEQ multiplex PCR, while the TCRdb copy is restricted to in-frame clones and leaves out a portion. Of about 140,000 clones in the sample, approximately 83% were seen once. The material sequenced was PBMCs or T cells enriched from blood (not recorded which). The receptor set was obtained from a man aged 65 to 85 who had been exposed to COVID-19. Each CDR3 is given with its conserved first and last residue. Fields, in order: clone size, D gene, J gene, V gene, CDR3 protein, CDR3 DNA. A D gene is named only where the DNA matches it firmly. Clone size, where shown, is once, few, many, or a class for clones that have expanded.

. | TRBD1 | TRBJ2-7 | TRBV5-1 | CASSPGTGGPYEQYF | TGCGCCAGCAGCCCGGGGACAGGGGGCCCATACGAGCAGTACTTC
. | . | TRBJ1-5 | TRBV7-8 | CASSQADGDTPQPQHF | TGTGCCAGCAGCCAGGCGGATGGGGACACCCCTCAGCCCCAGCATTTT
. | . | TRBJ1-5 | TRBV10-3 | CAISESGGTVLNQPQHF | TGTGCCATCAGTGAGTCGGGGGGGACCGTCCTCAATCAGCCCCAGCATTTT
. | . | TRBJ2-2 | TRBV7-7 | CASSPRGAENTGELFF | TGTGCCAGCAGCCCCCGGGGAGCGGAGAACACCGGGGAGCTGTTTTTT
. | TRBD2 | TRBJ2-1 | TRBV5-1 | CASSLELAVSSYNEQFF | TGCGCCAGCAGCTTGGAGCTAGCGGTTAGCTCCTACAATGAGCAGTTCTTC
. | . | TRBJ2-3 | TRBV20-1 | CSASEGAGDTQYF | TGCAGTGCTAGTGAGGGAGCCGGGGATACGCAGTATTTT
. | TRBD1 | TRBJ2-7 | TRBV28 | CASRSLLKTGSSYEQYF | TGTGCCAGCAGATCCCTCCTTAAGACAGGGAGCTCCTACGAGCAGTACTTC
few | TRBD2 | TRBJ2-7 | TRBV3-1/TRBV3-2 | CASSTLGTSGLQYF | TGTGCCAGCAGCACCCTTGGGACTAGCGGATTGCAGTACTTC
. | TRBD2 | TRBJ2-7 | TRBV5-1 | CASRGLAGVPSSYEQYF | TGCGCCAGCAGAGGACTAGCGGGAGTTCCAAGCTCCTACGAGCAGTACTTC
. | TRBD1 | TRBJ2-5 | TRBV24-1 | CATSGPRQGTATQYF | TGTGCCACCAGTGGACCCAGACAGGGGACGGCGACCCAGTACTTC
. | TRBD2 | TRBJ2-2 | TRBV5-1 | CASSSTSGNTGELFF | TGCGCCAGCAGCTCGACTAGCGGGAACACCGGGGAGCTGTTTTTT
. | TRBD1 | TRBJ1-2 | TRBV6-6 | CASSPQGAGGTNYGYTF | TGTGCCAGCAGTCCCCAGGGGGCAGGGGGCACTAACTATGGCTACACCTTC
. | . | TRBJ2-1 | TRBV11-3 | CASSLGAGAYNEQFF | TGTGCCAGCAGCTTAGGGGCAGGGGCATACAATGAGCAGTTCTTC
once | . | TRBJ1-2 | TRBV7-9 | CASSPNLGVPYGYTF | TGTGCCAGCAGCCCCAACCTAGGGGTGCCCTATGGCTACACCTTC
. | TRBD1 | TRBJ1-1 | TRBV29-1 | CSPGRGQGASGTEAFF | TGCAGCCCTGGGAGGGGACAGGGGGCGTCGGGCACTGAAGCTTTCTTT
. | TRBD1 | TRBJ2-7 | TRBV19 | CASSNGQAFTYEQYF | TGTGCCAGTAGTAACGGACAGGCGTTCACCTACGAGCAGTACTTC
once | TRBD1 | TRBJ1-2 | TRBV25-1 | CASRDRGQGYTF | TGTGCCAGCAGGGACAGGGGGCAAGGCTACACCTTC
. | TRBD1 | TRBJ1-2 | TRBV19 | CASRRTGGQESGYTF | TGTGCCAGTAGGAGGACAGGGGGCCAGGAGTCTGGCTACACCTTC
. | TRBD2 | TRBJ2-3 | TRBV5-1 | CASSPGLAGSDTQYF | TGCGCCAGCAGCCCGGGACTAGCGGGGTCGGATACGCAGTATTTT
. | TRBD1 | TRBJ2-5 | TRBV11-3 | CASSSTGGETQYF | TGTGCCAGCAGCAGTACAGGGGGAGAGACCCAGTACTTC
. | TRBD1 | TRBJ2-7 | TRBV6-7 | CASSHGQGYTYEQYF | TGTGCCAGCAGCCATGGACAGGGGTATACCTACGAGCAGTACTTC
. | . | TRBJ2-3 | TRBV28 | CASSPQSTDTQYF | TGTGCCAGCAGTCCCCAGAGCACAGATACGCAGTATTTT
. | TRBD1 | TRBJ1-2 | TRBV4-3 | CASSQDTGGLGYTF | TGCGCCAGCAGCCAAGATACAGGGGGTCTGGGCTACACCTTC
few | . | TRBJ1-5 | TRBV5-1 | CASSLEVNQPQHF | TGCGCCAGCAGCTTAGAGGTGAATCAGCCCCAGCATTTT
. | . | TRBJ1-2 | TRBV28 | CASSLVASGVYGYTF | TGTGCCAGCAGTTTAGTAGCCTCGGGGGTGTATGGCTACACCTTC
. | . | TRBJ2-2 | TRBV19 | CASTGGDRFTGELFF | TGTGCCAGTACCGGGGGTGACAGATTCACCGGGGAGCTGTTTTTT
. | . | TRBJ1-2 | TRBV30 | CAWRGQNYGYTF | TGTGCCTGGAGGGGACAAAACTATGGCTACACCTTC
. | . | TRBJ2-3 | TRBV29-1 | CSVEYTDTQYF | TGCAGCGTTGAATACACAGATACGCAGTATTTT
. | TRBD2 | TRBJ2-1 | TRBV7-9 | CASSPRGGNILSYNEQFF | TGTGCCAGCAGCCCCCGGGGGGGGAACATCCTCTCCTACAATGAGCAGTTCTTC
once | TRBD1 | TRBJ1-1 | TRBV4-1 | CASSLMTGGTEAFF | TGCGCCAGCAGCCTAATGACAGGGGGCACTGAAGCTTTCTTT
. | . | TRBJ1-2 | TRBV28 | CASSPGPRGYTF | TGTGCCAGCAGTCCAGGGCCTAGAGGCTACACCTTC
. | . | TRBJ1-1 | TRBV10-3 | CAISLTSGVPTEAFF | TGTGCCATCAGTCTAACCTCAGGCGTCCCCACTGAAGCTTTCTTT
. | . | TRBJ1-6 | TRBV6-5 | CASSYGSVSSTPLHF | TGTGCCAGCAGTTACGGGAGTGTTTCTTCGACACCCCTCCACTTT
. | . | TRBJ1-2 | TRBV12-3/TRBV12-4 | CASSPGDFYGYTF | TGTGCCAGCAGCCCCGGGGACTTCTATGGCTACACCTTC
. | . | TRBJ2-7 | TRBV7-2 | CASSLVAGGAGVPSF | .
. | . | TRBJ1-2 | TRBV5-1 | CASSSQGSNYGYTF | TGCGCCAGCAGCTCGCAGGGATCTAACTATGGCTACACCTTC
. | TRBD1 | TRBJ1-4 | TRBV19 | CASSIAGTGNEKLFF | TGTGCCAGTAGTATAGCCGGGACAGGGAACGAAAAACTGTTTTTT